The rows below give T cell receptor beta chains drawn from one sample of a study of T cell responses to AZD1222 COVID-19 vaccine. The assay was immunoSEQ multiplex PCR, and TCRdb's table has in-frame clones only and misses some. The sample yields tens of thousands of clones, 85% to 95% seen once. Sequenced here: peripheral blood, sampled on day 0 of MenACWY control vaccination. The receptor set was obtained from an adult in good health. The CDR3 runs from the conserved cysteine through the conserved F or W. The D gene is left open where the match is weak. Part of the rows lack a size; the others show once, few, many or a class for expanded clones.

abundance: NA
v_gene: TRBV11-1
d_gene: NA
j_gene: TRBJ2-1
CDR3nt: TGTGCCAGCAGTGTTCTTCGGGATGAGCAGTTCTTC
CDR3aa: CASSVLRDEQFF

abundance: NA
v_gene: TRBV5-4
d_gene: NA
j_gene: TRBJ2-1
CDR3nt: TGTGCCAGCAGCTGGGGGTCCGACAATGAGCAGTTCTTC
CDR3aa: CASSWGSDNEQFF

abundance: NA
v_gene: TRBV9
d_gene: NA
j_gene: TRBJ2-5
CDR3nt: TGTCCCCCCACCCCCCCCCGGGGACCCGGGGGGACCCAGTACTTC
CDR3aa: CPPTPPRGPGGTQYF

abundance: NA
v_gene: TRBV25-1
d_gene: NA
j_gene: TRBJ1-5
CDR3nt: TGTGCCGGAATTAATGACCTGTGGAATCAGCCCCAGCATTTT
CDR3aa: CAGINDLWNQPQHF

abundance: NA
v_gene: TRBV30
d_gene: NA
j_gene: TRBJ1-2
CDR3nt: TGTGCCTGGAGTGTAGGGGCGACGGGCTACACCTTC
CDR3aa: CAWSVGATGYTF

abundance: NA
v_gene: TRBV7-6
d_gene: NA
j_gene: TRBJ2-1
CDR3nt: TGTGCCAGCAGCCTCGGGACTTCAGGCAATGAGCAGTTCTTC
CDR3aa: CASSLGTSGNEQFF

abundance: NA
v_gene: TRBV5-1
d_gene: NA
j_gene: TRBJ2-1
CDR3nt: TGCGCCAGCAGCTTGGAACCGACCTCCTACAATGAGCAGTTCTTC
CDR3aa: CASSLEPTSYNEQFF

abundance: once
v_gene: TRBV11-3
d_gene: NA
j_gene: TRBJ2-2
CDR3nt: TGTGCCAGCAGCACCCGGGAGACCGGGGAGCTGTTTTTT
CDR3aa: CASSTRETGELFF

abundance: NA
v_gene: TRBV18
d_gene: NA
j_gene: TRBJ2-5
CDR3nt: TGTGCCAGCTCTTCCAGTTACGAAGAGACCCAGTACTTC
CDR3aa: CASSSSYEETQYF

abundance: NA
v_gene: TRBV10-3
d_gene: NA
j_gene: TRBJ1-6
CDR3nt: TGTGCCATCAGTGAGTCGACGGGGAACTCACCCCTCCACTTT
CDR3aa: CAISESTGNSPLHF

abundance: NA
v_gene: TRBV6-2/TRBV6-3
d_gene: NA
j_gene: TRBJ1-1
CDR3nt: TGTGCCAGCAGTGGACAGTTATACACTGAAGCTTTCTTT
CDR3aa: CASSGQLYTEAFF

abundance: once
v_gene: TRBV27
d_gene: TRBD1
j_gene: TRBJ2-3
CDR3nt: TGTGCCAGCAGCATAATAGGGACAGGGGGCGAGGCGCAGTATTTT
CDR3aa: CASSIIGTGGEAQYF

abundance: once
v_gene: TRBV28
d_gene: NA
j_gene: TRBJ1-2
CDR3nt: TGTGCCAGCAGTCCTGGACTCTCAGGGGGCTACACCTTC
CDR3aa: CASSPGLSGGYTF

abundance: NA
v_gene: TRBV5-1
d_gene: NA
j_gene: TRBJ2-3
CDR3nt: TGCGCCAGCAGCTTGGCGGGGACCGTACAAAATACGCAGTATTTT
CDR3aa: CASSLAGTVQNTQYF

abundance: NA
v_gene: TRBV19
d_gene: NA
j_gene: TRBJ2-7
CDR3nt: TGTGCCAGTAGCCAGTTCCTTGGCAGGGGATACGAGCAGTACTTC
CDR3aa: CASSQFLGRGYEQYF

abundance: NA
v_gene: TRBV29-1
d_gene: TRBD1
j_gene: TRBJ1-5
CDR3nt: TGCAGCGTTCTGGACAGGGAGCAGCCCCAGCATTTT
CDR3aa: CSVLDREQPQHF

abundance: NA
v_gene: TRBV5-1
d_gene: TRBD1
j_gene: TRBJ1-6
CDR3nt: TGCGCCAGCAGCTTCGGACAGGGGGGGAGTTCACCCCTCCACTTT
CDR3aa: CASSFGQGGSSPLHF

abundance: NA
v_gene: TRBV28
d_gene: NA
j_gene: TRBJ2-7
CDR3nt: TGTGCCAGCATCCCAGGGGGTACCGGGACTAGTCTCTACGAGCAGTACTTC
CDR3aa: CASIPGGTGTSLYEQYF

abundance: NA
v_gene: TRBV27
d_gene: NA
j_gene: TRBJ1-5
CDR3nt: TGTGCCAGCAGTGGTAGGGGCCATAGCAATCAGCCCCAGCATTTT
CDR3aa: CASSGRGHSNQPQHF

abundance: NA
v_gene: TRBV19
d_gene: NA
j_gene: TRBJ1-1
CDR3nt: TGTGCCAGTAGTCCGAGACCAGGGAGAGGGACTGAAGCTTTCTTT
CDR3aa: CASSPRPGRGTEAFF

abundance: NA
v_gene: TRBV5-1
d_gene: NA
j_gene: TRBJ2-2
CDR3nt: TGCGCCAGCAGCTGGGGACGGACCGGGGAGCTGTTTTTT
CDR3aa: CASSWGRTGELFF

abundance: once
v_gene: TRBV18
d_gene: NA
j_gene: TRBJ1-2
CDR3nt: TGTGCCAGCTCACCAGAGAGCCGCTATGGCTACACCTTC
CDR3aa: CASSPESRYGYTF

abundance: NA
v_gene: TRBV5-8
d_gene: TRBD1
j_gene: TRBJ1-5
CDR3nt: TGTGCCAGCCAGACCAGACAGGGGAGTCAGCCCCAGCATTTT
CDR3aa: CASQTRQGSQPQHF

abundance: once
v_gene: TRBV11-3
d_gene: NA
j_gene: TRBJ2-5
CDR3nt: TGTGCCAGCAGCCCGGGTAGCCCCAACCAAGAGACCCAGTACTTC
CDR3aa: CASSPGSPNQETQYF

abundance: NA
v_gene: TRBV11-1
d_gene: TRBD2
j_gene: TRBJ2-1
CDR3nt: TGTGCCAGCAGCTCCGGGACTAGCGGGCACAATGAGCAGTTCTTC
CDR3aa: CASSSGTSGHNEQFF

abundance: NA
v_gene: TRBV7-6
d_gene: TRBD2
j_gene: TRBJ2-1
CDR3nt: TGTGCCAGCAGCTTAAACGCGGGAGCAAGCTACAATGAGCAGTTCTTC
CDR3aa: CASSLNAGASYNEQFF

abundance: NA
v_gene: TRBV7-9
d_gene: TRBD2
j_gene: TRBJ2-5
CDR3nt: TGTGCCAGCAGCTCCTTAGCGGGAGGAGAGACCCAGTACTTC
CDR3aa: CASSSLAGGETQYF

abundance: NA
v_gene: TRBV15
d_gene: NA
j_gene: TRBJ2-3
CDR3nt: TGTGCCACCATTGGGCTCAAGGACTCAGATACGCAGTATTTT
CDR3aa: CATIGLKDSDTQYF

abundance: NA
v_gene: TRBV19
d_gene: NA
j_gene: TRBJ2-1
CDR3nt: TGTGCCACAGAAACCGGGACCGCCGAGGTCAATGAGCAGTTCTTC
CDR3aa: CATETGTAEVNEQFF

abundance: NA
v_gene: TRBV11-2
d_gene: NA
j_gene: TRBJ1-6
CDR3nt: TGTGCCAGCAGCCCCCTGACGGAGAATTCACCCCTCCACTTT
CDR3aa: CASSPLTENSPLHF

abundance: once
v_gene: TRBV16
d_gene: NA
j_gene: TRBJ2-7
CDR3nt: TGTGCCAGCAGCCAATATTCAAATTCGGGGACCGAGCAGTACTTC
CDR3aa: CASSQYSNSGTEQYF

abundance: NA
v_gene: TRBV9
d_gene: NA
j_gene: TRBJ2-3
CDR3nt: TGTGCCAGCAGCTTAGGGGGGACCCTCACAGATACGCAGTATTTT
CDR3aa: CASSLGGTLTDTQYF

abundance: NA
v_gene: TRBV27
d_gene: TRBD2
j_gene: TRBJ2-7
CDR3nt: TGTGCCAGCAGTTCGCGACTAGCAAGGCAGTACTTC
CDR3aa: CASSSRLARQYF

abundance: NA
v_gene: TRBV10-3
d_gene: TRBD1
j_gene: TRBJ1-4
CDR3nt: TGTGCCATCAGTTCCGGGACAGGTCCTTCTAATTGGGAAAAACTGTTTTTT
CDR3aa: CAISSGTGPSNWEKLFF

abundance: NA
v_gene: TRBV11-3
d_gene: NA
j_gene: TRBJ2-2
CDR3nt: TGTGCCAGCAGCTCCCTACTTACCGGGGAGCTGTTTTTT
CDR3aa: CASSSLLTGELFF

abundance: NA
v_gene: TRBV5-1
d_gene: NA
j_gene: TRBJ2-7
CDR3nt: TGCGCCAGCAGCTTGGCGGGGACCCCCGAGCAGTACTTC
CDR3aa: CASSLAGTPEQYF

abundance: NA
v_gene: TRBV6-5
d_gene: TRBD1
j_gene: TRBJ1-5
CDR3nt: TGTGCCAGCTCCGGGACAGGGGAGGCCCAGCATTTT
CDR3aa: CASSGTGEAQHF

abundance: NA
v_gene: TRBV19
d_gene: NA
j_gene: TRBJ1-5
CDR3nt: TGTGCCAGTAGTATCTGGGGGGTCACTCAGCCCCAGCATTTT
CDR3aa: CASSIWGVTQPQHF

abundance: NA
v_gene: TRBV7-8
d_gene: NA
j_gene: TRBJ1-1
CDR3nt: TGTGCCAGCAGCCTACAGGGGAACACTGAAGCTTTCTTT
CDR3aa: CASSLQGNTEAFF

abundance: NA
v_gene: TRBV7-8
d_gene: NA
j_gene: TRBJ2-2
CDR3nt: TGTGCCAGCAGCTTAGTAGGGCCTGGGGAGCTGTTTTTT
CDR3aa: CASSLVGPGELFF

abundance: NA
v_gene: TRBV5-8
d_gene: NA
j_gene: TRBJ2-7
CDR3nt: TGTGCCAGCAGCTTAACAGTTTACGAGCAGTACTTC
CDR3aa: CASSLTVYEQYF

abundance: once
v_gene: TRBV4-3
d_gene: NA
j_gene: TRBJ2-1
CDR3nt: TGCGCCAGCAGCCAAGATTACAGGGGAGGTTACAATGAGCAGTTCTTC
CDR3aa: CASSQDYRGGYNEQFF

abundance: NA
v_gene: TRBV27
d_gene: NA
j_gene: TRBJ1-2
CDR3nt: TGTGCCAGCAGTCCACTAGAATCAACTAACTATGGCTACACCTTC
CDR3aa: CASSPLESTNYGYTF

abundance: NA
v_gene: TRBV5-1
d_gene: NA
j_gene: TRBJ2-1
CDR3nt: TGCGCCAGCAGCCCGGGACCGATCTACAATGAGCAGTTCTTC
CDR3aa: CASSPGPIYNEQFF

abundance: NA
v_gene: TRBV5-5
d_gene: NA
j_gene: TRBJ2-3
CDR3nt: TGTGCCAGCAGCCCCCGCACAGATACGCAGTATTTT
CDR3aa: CASSPRTDTQYF

abundance: NA
v_gene: TRBV28
d_gene: NA
j_gene: TRBJ1-2
CDR3nt: TGTGCCCTAGGGAGGGCGGGCTATGGCTACACCTTC
CDR3aa: CALGRAGYGYTF

abundance: NA
v_gene: TRBV3-1/TRBV3-2
d_gene: NA
j_gene: TRBJ1-2
CDR3nt: TGTGCCAGCAGCCCGCATTCGGGGCAGGGCCACGGCTACACCTTC
CDR3aa: CASSPHSGQGHGYTF

abundance: NA
v_gene: TRBV10-1
d_gene: TRBD2
j_gene: TRBJ2-2
CDR3nt: TGCGCCAGCGCAGCGGGAGGGCCGAACACCGGGGAGCTGTTTTTT
CDR3aa: CASAAGGPNTGELFF

abundance: NA
v_gene: TRBV4-3
d_gene: NA
j_gene: TRBJ1-3
CDR3nt: TGCGCCAGCAGCCAAGTGACGGGCTCCCCCACCATATATTTT
CDR3aa: CASSQVTGSPTIYF

abundance: NA
v_gene: TRBV27
d_gene: NA
j_gene: TRBJ2-2
CDR3nt: TGTGCCAGCAGTACAGGGAACACCGGGGAGCTGTTTTTT
CDR3aa: CASSTGNTGELFF

abundance: NA
v_gene: TRBV4-1
d_gene: NA
j_gene: TRBJ1-3
CDR3nt: TGCGCCAGCAGTGCTGGAAACACCATATATTTT
CDR3aa: CASSAGNTIYF

abundance: once
v_gene: TRBV6-6
d_gene: NA
j_gene: TRBJ2-7
CDR3nt: TGTGCCAGCACCCGGGAGTCTCGGTACGAGCAGTACTTC
CDR3aa: CASTRESRYEQYF

abundance: NA
v_gene: TRBV19
d_gene: TRBD1
j_gene: TRBJ2-5
CDR3nt: TGTGCCAGTAGCTGGGGGGTCGACAGGGGAGGCCTTGAGACCCAGTACTTC
CDR3aa: CASSWGVDRGGLETQYF